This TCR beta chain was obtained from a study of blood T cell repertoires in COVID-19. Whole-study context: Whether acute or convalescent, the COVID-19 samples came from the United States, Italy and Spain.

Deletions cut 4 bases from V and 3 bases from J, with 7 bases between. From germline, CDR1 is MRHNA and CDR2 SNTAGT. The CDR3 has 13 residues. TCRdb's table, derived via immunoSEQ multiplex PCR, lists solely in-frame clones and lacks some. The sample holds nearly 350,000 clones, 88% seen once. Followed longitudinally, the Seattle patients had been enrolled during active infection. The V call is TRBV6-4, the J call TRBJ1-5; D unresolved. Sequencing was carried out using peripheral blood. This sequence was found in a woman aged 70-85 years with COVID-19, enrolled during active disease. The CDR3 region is CASSADFNQPQHF. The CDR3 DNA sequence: TGTGCCAGCAGTGCGGACTTCAATCAGCCCCAGCATTTT.